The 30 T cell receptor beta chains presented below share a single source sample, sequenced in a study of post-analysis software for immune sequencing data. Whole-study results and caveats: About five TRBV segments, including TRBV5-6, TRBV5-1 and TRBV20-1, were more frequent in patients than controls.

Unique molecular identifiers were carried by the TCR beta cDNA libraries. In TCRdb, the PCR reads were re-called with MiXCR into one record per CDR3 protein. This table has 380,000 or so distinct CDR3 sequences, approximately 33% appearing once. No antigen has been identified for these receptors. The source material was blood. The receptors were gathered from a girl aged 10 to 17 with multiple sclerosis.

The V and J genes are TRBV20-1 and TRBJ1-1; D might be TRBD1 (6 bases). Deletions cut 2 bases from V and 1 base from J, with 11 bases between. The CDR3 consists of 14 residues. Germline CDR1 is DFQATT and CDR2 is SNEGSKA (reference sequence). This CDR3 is CSARLGGENTEAFF. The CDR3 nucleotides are TGCAGTGCTAGACTAGGGGGTGAGAACACTGAAGCTTTCTTT.

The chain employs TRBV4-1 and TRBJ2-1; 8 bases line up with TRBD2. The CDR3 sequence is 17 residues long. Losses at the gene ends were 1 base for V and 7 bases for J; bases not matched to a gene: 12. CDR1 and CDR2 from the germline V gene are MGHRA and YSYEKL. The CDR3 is CASSQGRAGGSQNEQFF. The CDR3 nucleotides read TGCGCCAGCAGCCAAGGGAGGGCGGGGGGAAGCCAAAATGAGCAGTTCTTC.

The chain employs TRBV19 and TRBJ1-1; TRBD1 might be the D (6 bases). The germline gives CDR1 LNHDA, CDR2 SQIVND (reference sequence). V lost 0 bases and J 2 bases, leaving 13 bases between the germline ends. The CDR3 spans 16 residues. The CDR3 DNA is TGTGCCAGTAGTATAGAGACCGGACAGCCCAACACTGAAGCTTTCTTT. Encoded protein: CASSIETGQPNTEAFF.

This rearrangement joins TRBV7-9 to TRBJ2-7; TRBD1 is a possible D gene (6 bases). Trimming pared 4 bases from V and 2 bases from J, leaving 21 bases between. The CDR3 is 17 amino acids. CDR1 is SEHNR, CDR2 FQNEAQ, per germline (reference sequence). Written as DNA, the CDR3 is TGTGCCAGCAGCTCGCTTCCGGACAGTCCGTCCCCCTACGAGCAGTACTTC. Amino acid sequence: CASSSLPDSPSPYEQYF.

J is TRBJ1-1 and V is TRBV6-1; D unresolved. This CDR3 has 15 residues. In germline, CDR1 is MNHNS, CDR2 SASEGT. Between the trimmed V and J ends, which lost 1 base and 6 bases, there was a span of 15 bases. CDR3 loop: CASSEVGSPGAEAFF. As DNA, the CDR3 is TGTGCCAGCAGTGAAGTCGGCAGCCCCGGCGCTGAAGCTTTCTTT.

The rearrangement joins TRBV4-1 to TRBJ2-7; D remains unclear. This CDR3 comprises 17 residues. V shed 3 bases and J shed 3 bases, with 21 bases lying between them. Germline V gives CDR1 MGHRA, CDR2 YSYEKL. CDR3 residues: CASSHPDRSALDYEQYF. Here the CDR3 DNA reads TGCGCCAGCAGCCACCCGGACCGTTCGGCCCTCGACTACGAGCAGTACTTC.

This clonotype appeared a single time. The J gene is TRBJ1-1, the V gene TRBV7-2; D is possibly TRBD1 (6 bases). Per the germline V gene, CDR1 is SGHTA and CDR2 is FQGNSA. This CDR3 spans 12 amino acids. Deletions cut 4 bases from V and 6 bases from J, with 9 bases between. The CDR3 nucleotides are TGTGCCAGCAGCTCGACAGGCGCTGAAGCTTTCTTT. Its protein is CASSSTGAEAFF.

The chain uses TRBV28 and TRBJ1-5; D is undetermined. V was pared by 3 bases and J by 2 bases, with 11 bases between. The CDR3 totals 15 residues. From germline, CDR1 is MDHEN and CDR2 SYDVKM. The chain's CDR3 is CASSLVRSGNQPQHF. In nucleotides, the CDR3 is TGTGCCAGCAGTTTGGTGAGGTCTGGCAATCAGCCCCAGCATTTT.

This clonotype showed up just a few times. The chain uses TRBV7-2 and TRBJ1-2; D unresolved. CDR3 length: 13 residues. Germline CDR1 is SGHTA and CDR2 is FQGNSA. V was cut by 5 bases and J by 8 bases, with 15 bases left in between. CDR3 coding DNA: TGTGCCAGCAGCCCTACGCCAGGAGGGGGCTACACCTTC. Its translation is CASSPTPGGGYTF.

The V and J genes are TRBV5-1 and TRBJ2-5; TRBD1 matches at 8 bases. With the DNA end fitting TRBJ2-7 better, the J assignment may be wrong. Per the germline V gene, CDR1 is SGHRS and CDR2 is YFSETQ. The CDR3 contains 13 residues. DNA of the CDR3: TGCGCCAGCAGCACCCGGACAGGGTACGAGCAGTACTTC. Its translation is CASSTRTGYEQYF.

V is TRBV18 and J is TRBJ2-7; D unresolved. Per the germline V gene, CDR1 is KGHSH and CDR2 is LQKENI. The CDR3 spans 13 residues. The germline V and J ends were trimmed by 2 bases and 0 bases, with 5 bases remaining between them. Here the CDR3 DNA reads TGTGCCAGCTCACCAGGGGACTCCTACGAGCAGTACTTC. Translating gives CASSPGDSYEQYF.

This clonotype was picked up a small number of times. The CDR3 loop reads CASSQAPAYGYTF. The CDR3 DNA follows: TGTGCCAGCAGCCAGGCCCCCGCGTATGGCTACACCTTC. This sequence joins TRBV3-1 and TRBJ1-2; D not certain. The CDR3 has 13 amino acids. Germline V CDR1 and CDR2: LGHDT, YNNKEL (reference sequence). Between the trimmed V and J ends, which lost 3 bases and 5 bases, there was a span of 10 bases.

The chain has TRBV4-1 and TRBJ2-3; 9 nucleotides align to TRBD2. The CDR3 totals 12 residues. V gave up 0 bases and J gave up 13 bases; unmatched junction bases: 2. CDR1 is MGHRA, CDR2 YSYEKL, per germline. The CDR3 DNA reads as TGCGCCAGCAGCCAAGATCAGCGGGGGGAGTATTTT. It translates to CASSQDQRGEYF.

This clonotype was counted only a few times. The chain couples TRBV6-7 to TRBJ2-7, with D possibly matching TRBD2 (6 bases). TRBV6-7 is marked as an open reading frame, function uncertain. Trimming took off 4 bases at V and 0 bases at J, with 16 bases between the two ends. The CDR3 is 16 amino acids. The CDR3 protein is CASSFPTRSFSYEQYF. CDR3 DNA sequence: TGTGCCAGCAGTTTCCCGACTAGGAGTTTCTCCTACGAGCAGTACTTC.

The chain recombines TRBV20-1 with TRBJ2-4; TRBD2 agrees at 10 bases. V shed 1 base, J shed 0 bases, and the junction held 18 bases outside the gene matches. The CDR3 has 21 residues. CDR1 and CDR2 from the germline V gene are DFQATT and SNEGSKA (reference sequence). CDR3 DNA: TGCAGTGCTAGAGGCGCGGGCGGCCTAGCGGGGGTAAAGCTAGCCAAAAACATTCAGTACTTC. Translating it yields CSARGAGGLAGVKLAKNIQYF.

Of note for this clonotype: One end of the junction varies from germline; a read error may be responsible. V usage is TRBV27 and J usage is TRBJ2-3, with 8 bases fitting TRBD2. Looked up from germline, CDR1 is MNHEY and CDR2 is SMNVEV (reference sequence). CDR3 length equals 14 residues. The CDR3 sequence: CARSSLAATDTQYF. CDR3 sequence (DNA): TGTGCCAGAAGTTCACTAGCGGCCACAGATACGCAGTATTTT.

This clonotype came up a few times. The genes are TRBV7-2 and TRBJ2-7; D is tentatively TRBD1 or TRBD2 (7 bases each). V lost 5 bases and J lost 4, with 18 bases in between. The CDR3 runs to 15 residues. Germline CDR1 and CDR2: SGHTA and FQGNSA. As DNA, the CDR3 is TGTGCCAGCAGCCGACAGGGAGGGATAAAATACGAGCAGTACTTC. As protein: CASSRQGGIKYEQYF. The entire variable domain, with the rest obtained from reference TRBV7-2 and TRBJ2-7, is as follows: GAGVSQSPSNKVTEKGKDVELRCDPISGHTALYWYRQSLGQGLEFLIYFQGNSAPDKSGLPSDRFSAERTGGSVSTLTIQRTQQEDSAVYLCASSRQGGIKYEQYFGPGTRLTVT.

CDR3 loop: CASSTGQGWSTDTQYF. The CDR3 nucleotides are TGTGCCAGCAGTACCGGTCAGGGGTGGAGCACAGATACGCAGTATTTT. The chain uses TRBV2 and TRBJ2-3; a weak D match, TRBD1 (6 bases). V was clipped by 5 bases and J by 0 bases, with 15 bases between them. CDR3 size: 16 residues. CDR1 and CDR2 from the germline V gene are SNHLY and FYNNEI.

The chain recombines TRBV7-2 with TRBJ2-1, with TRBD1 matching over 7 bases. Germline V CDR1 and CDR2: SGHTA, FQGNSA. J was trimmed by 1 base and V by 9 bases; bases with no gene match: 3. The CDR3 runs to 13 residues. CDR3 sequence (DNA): TGTGCCAGTGCGACAGGGTCCTACAATGAGCAGTTCTTC. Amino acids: CASATGSYNEQFF.

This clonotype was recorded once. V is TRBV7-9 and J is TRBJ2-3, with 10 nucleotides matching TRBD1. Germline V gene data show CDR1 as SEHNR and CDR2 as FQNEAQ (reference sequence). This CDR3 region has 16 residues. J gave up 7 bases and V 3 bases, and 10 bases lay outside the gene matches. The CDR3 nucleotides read TGTGCCAGCAGCTTCCCTCGACAGGGGGCTGGGAATACGCAGTATTTT. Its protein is CASSFPRQGAGNTQYF. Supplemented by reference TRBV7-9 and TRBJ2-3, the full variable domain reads DTGVSQNPRHKITKRGQNVTFRCDPISEHNRLYWYRQTLGQGPEFLTYFQNEAQLEKSRLLSDRFSAERPKGSFSTLEIQRTEQGDSAMYLCASSFPRQGAGNTQYFGPGTRLTVL.

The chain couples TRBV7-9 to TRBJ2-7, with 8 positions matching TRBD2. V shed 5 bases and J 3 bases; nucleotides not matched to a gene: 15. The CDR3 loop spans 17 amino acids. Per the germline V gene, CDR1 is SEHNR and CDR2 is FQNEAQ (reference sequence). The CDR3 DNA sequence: TGTGCCAGCAGCCCCCCCCTGGGACTAGTCCGGAACTACGAGCAGTACTTC. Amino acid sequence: CASSPPLGLVRNYEQYF.

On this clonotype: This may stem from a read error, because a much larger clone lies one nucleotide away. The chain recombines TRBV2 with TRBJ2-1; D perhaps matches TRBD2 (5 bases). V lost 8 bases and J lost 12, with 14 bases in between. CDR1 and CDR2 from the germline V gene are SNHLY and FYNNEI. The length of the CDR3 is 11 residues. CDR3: CASLRGDGQFF. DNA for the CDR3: TGTGCCAGCCTCCGGGGAGATGGGCAGTTCTTC.

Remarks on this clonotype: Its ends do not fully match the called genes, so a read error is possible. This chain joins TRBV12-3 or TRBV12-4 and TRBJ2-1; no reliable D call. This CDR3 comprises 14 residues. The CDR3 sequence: CASSLVVIYNEQFF. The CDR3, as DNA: TGTGCCAGCAGTTTAGTGGTCATCTACAATGAGCAGTTTTTC.

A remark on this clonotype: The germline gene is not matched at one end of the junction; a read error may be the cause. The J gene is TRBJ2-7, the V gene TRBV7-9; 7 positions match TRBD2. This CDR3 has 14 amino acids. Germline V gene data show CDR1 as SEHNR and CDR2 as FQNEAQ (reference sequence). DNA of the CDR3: TGTGCCAGCGGCTTGGCTAGCGGTTCCTACGAGCAGTACTTC. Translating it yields CASGLASGSYEQYF.

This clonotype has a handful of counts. Here the CDR3 DNA reads TGCGCCAGCCGCGGACCTTATGAGCAGTTCTTC. Amino acids: CASRGPYEQFF. The J gene is TRBJ2-1, the V gene TRBV23-1; D gene uncertain. TRBV23-1 is known as an ORF, though its function is uncertain. Trimming pared 8 bases from V and 8 bases from J, leaving 10 bases between. The CDR3 consists of 11 residues.

CDR3 region: CASSKTGLGLNTEAFF. In DNA form, the CDR3 reads TGTGCCAGCAGTAAGACAGGTTTGGGTCTGAACACTGAAGCTTTCTTT. The V call is TRBV12-3 or TRBV12-4, the J call TRBJ1-1; a weak D match, TRBD1 (6 bases). CDR3 size: 16 residues. Between the trimmed V and J ends, which lost 5 bases and 0 bases, there was a span of 16 bases.

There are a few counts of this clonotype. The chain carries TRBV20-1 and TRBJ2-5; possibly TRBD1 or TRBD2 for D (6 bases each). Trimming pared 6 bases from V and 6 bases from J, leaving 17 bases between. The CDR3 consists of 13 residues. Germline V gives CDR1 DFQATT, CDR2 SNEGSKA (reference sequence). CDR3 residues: CSAPPPGAKTQYF. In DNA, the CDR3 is TGCAGTGCGCCCCCCCCGGGGGCAAAGACCCAGTACTTC.

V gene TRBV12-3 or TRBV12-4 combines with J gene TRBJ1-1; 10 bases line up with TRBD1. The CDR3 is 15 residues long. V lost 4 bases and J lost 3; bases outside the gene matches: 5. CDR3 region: CASSSRDRGDTEAFF. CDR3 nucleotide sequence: TGTGCCAGCAGTTCCCGGGACAGGGGCGACACTGAAGCTTTCTTT.

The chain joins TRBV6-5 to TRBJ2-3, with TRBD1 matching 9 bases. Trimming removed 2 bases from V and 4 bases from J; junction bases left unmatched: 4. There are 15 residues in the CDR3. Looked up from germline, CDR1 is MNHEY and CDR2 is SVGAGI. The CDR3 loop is CASSYPGTGSDTQYF. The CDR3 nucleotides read TGTGCCAGCAGTTACCCCGGGACAGGGTCAGATACGCAGTATTTT.

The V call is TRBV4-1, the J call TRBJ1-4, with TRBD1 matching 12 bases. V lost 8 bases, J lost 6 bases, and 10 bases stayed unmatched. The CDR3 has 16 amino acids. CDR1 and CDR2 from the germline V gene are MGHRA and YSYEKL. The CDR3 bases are TGCGCCAGCCGCGGGACAGGGGGCGCGGGGGATGAAAAACTGTTTTTT. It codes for CASRGTGGAGDEKLFF.